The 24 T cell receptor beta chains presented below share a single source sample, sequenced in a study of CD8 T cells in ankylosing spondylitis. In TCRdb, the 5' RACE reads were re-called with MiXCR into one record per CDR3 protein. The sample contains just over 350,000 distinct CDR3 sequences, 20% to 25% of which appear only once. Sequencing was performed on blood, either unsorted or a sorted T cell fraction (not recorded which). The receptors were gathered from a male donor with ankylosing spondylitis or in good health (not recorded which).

CDR3 sequence (DNA): TGTGCCAGCAGCCCCGGACTAGCGGGGGGCCTAACAGATACGCAGTATTTT. Translated, it gives CASSPGLAGGLTDTQYF. This rearrangement joins TRBV7-9 to TRBJ2-3, with 14 bases identical to TRBD2. Trimming cost V 5 bases and J 3 bases; bases outside gene matches: 7. CDR1 is SEHNR, CDR2 FQNEAQ, per germline (reference sequence). The length of the CDR3 is 17 residues.

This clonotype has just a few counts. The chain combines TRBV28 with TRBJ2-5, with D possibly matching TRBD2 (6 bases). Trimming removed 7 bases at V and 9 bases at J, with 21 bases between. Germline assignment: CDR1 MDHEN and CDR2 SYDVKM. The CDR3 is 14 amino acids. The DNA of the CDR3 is TGTGCCAGCATCCCCCAACGGGGCCGGGAGCCCCAGTACTTC. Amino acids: CASIPQRGREPQYF.

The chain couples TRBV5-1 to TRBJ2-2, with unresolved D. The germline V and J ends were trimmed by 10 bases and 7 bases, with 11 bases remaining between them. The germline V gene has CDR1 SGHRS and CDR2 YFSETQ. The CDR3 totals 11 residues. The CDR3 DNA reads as TGCGCCTCCAGCAGGAACGGGGAGCTGTTTTTT. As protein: CASSRNGELFF.

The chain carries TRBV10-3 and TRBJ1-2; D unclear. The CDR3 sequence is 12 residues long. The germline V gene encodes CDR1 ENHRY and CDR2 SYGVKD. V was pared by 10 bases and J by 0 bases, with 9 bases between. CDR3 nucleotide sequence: TGTGCCACCACGGGCTCTAACTATGGCTACACCTTC. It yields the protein CATTGSNYGYTF.

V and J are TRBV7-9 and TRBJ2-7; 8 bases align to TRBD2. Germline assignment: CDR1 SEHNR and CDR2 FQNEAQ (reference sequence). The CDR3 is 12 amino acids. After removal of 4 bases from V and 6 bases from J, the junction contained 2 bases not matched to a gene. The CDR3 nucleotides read TGTGCCAGCAGCTGGCTAGCGGGCGAGCAGTACTTC. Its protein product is CASSWLAGEQYF.

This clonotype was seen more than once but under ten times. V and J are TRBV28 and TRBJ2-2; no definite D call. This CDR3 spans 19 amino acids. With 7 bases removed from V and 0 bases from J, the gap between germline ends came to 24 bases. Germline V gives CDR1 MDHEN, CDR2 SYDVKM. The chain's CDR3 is CASTPGDPFAVTNTGELFF. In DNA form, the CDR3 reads TGTGCCAGCACTCCAGGCGATCCCTTTGCGGTTACGAACACCGGGGAGCTGTTTTTT.

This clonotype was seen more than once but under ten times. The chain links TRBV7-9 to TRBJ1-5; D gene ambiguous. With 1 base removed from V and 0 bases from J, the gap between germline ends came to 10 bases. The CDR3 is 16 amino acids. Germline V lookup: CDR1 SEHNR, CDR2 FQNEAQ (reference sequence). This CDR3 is CASSLVGHNSNQPQHF. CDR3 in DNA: TGTGCCAGCAGCTTAGTTGGGCATAATAGCAATCAGCCCCAGCATTTT.

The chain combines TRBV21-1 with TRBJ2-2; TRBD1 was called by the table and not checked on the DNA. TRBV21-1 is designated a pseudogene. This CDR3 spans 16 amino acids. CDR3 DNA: TGTGCCAGCATTAAAAGATTGAAGCCCCCGGCCGGGGAGCTGTTTTTT. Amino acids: CASIKRLKPPAGELFF.

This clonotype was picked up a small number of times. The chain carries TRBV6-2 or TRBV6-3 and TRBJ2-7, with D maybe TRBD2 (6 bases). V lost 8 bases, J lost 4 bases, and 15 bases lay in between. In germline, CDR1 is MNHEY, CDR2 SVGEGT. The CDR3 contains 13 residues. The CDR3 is CASGGTGRYEQYF. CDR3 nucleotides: TGTGCCAGCGGGGGTACGGGGAGGTACGAGCAGTACTTC.

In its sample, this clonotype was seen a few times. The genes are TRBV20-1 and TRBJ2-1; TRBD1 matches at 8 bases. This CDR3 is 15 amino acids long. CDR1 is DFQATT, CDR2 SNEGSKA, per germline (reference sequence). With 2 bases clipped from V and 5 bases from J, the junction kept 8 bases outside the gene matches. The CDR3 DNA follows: TGCAGTGCTAGATCCGGGACAGGCCACAACAATGAGCAGTTCTTC. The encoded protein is CSARSGTGHNNEQFF.

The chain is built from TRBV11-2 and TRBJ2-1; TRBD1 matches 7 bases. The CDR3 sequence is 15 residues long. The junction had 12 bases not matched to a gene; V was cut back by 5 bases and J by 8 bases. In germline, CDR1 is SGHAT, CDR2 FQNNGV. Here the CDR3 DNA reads TGTGCCAGCAGCCTGGGGACAGAAAGCTTATATGAGCAGTTCTTC. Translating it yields CASSLGTESLYEQFF.

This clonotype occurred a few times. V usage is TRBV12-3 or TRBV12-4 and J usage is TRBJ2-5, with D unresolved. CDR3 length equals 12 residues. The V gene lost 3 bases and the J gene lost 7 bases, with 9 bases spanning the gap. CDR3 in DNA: TGTGCCAGCAGTTTCGGCGGCAGGACCCAGTACTTC. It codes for CASSFGGRTQYF.

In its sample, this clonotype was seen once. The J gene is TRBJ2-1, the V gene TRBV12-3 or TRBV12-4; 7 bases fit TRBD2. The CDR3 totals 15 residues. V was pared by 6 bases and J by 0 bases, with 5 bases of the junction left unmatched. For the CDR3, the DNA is TGTGCCAGCAGAGCGGGACTGAGCTCCTACAATGAGCAGTTCTTC. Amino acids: CASRAGLSSYNEQFF.

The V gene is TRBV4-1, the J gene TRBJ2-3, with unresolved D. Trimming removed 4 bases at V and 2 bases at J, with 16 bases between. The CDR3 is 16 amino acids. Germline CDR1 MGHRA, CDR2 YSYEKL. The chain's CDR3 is CASSPDMQIPTDTQYF. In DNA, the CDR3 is TGCGCCAGCAGCCCTGATATGCAGATCCCCACAGATACGCAGTATTTT.

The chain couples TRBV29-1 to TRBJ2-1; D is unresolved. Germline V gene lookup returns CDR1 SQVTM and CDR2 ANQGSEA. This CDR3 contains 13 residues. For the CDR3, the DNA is TGCAGTTCTAACGGGTGGGTTAGTAATGAGCAGTTCTTC. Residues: CSSNGWVSNEQFF.

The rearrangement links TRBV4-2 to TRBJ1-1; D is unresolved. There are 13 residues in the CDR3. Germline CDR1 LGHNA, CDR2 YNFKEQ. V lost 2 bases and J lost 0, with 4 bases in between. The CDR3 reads CASSQPLNTEAFF. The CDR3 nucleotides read TGTGCCAGCAGCCAACCCTTGAACACTGAAGCTTTCTTT.

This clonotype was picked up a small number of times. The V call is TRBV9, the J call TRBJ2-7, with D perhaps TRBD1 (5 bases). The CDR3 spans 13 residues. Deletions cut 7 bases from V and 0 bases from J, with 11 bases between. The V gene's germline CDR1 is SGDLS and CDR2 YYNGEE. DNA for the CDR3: TGTGCCAGCGGTCCACAGGCCTCCTACGAGCAGTACTTC. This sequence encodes CASGPQASYEQYF.

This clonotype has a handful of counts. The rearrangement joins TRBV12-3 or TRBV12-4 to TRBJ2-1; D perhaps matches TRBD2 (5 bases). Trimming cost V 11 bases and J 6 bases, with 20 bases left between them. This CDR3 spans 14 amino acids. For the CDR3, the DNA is TGTGCCGGACCAACTAGGGATTTTGGCAATGAGCAGTTCTTC. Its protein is CAGPTRDFGNEQFF.

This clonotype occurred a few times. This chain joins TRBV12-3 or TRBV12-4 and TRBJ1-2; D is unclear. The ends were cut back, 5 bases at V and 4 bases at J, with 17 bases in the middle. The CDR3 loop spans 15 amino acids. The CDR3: CASSPPRSPTYGYTF. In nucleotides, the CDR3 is TGTGCCAGCAGTCCCCCGCGCTCCCCCACCTATGGCTACACCTTC.

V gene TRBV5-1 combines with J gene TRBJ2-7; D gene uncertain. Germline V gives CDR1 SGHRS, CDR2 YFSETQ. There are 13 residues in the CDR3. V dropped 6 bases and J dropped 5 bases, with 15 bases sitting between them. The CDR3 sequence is CASISDLGNEQYF. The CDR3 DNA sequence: TGCGCCAGCATATCAGACCTTGGAAACGAGCAGTACTTC.

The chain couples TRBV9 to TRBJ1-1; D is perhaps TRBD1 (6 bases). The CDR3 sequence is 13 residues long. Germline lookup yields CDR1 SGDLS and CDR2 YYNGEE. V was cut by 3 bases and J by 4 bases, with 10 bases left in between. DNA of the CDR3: TGTGCCAGCAGCGCCCCCAGGGGCACTGAAGCTTTCTTT. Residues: CASSAPRGTEAFF.

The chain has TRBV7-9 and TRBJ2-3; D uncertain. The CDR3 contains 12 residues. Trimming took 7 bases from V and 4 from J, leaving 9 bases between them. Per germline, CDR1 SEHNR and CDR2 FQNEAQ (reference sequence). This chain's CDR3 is CASTFNADTQYF. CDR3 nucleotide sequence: TGTGCCAGCACCTTCAACGCAGATACGCAGTATTTT. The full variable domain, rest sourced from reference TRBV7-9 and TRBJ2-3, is DTGVSQNPRHKITKRGQNVTFRCDPISEHNRLYWYRQTLGQGPEFLTYFQNEAQLEKSRLLSDRFSAERPKGSFSTLEIQRTEQGDSAMYLCASTFNADTQYFGPGTRLTVL.

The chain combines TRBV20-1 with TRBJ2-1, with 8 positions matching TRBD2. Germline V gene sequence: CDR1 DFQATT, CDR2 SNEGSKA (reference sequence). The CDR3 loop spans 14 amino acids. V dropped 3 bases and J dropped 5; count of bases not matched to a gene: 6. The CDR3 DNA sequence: TGCAGTGCTAGTCGGGGGGGGCCCCACAATGAGCAGTTCTTC. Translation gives CSASRGGPHNEQFF.

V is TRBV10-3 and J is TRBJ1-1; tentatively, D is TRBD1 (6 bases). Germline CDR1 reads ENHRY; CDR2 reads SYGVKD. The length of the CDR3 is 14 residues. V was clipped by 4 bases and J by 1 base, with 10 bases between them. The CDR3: CAISAGRGNTEAFF. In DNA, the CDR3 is TGTGCCATCAGTGCAGGCAGGGGGAACACTGAAGCTTTCTTT.